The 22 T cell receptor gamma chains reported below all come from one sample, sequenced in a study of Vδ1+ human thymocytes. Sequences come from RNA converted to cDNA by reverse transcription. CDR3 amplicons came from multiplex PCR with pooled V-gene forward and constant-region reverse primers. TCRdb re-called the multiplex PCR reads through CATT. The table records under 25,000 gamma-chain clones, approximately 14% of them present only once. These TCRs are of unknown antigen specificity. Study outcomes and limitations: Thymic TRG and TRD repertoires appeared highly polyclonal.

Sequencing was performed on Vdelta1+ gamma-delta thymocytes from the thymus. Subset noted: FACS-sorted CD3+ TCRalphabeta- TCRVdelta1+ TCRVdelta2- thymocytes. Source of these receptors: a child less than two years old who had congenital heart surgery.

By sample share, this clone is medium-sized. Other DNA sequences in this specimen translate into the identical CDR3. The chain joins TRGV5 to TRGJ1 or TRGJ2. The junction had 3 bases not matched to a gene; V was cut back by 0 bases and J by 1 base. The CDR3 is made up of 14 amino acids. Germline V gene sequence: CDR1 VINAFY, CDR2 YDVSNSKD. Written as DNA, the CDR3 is TGTGCCACCTGGGACAGGCCAAATTATTATAAGAAACTCTTT. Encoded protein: CATWDRPNYYKKLF.

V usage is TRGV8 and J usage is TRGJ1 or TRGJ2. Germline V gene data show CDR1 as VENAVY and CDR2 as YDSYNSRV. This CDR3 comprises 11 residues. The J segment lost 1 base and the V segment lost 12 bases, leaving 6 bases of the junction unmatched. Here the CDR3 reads CAPLNYYKKLF. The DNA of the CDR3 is TGTGCCCCCCTCAATTATTATAAGAAACTCTTT.

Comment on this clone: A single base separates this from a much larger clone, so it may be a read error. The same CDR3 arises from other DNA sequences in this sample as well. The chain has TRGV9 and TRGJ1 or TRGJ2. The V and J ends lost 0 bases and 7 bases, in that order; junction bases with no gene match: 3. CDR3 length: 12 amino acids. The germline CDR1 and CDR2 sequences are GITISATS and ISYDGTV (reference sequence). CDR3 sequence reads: CALWEVAYKKLF. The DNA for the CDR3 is TGTGCCTTGTGGGAGGTGGCGTATAAGAAACTCTTT.

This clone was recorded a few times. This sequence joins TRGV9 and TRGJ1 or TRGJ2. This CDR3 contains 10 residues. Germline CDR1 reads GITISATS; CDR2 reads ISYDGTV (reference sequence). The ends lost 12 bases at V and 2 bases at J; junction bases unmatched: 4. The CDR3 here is CAPYYYKKLF. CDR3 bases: TGTGCCCCATATTATTATAAGAAACTCTTT.

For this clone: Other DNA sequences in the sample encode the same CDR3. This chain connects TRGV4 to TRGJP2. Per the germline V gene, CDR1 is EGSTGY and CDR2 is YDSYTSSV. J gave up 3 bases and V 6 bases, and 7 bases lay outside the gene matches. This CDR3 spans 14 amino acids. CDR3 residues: CATWNVGSDWIKTF. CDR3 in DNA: TGTGCCACCTGGAATGTGGGTAGTGATTGGATCAAGACGTTT.

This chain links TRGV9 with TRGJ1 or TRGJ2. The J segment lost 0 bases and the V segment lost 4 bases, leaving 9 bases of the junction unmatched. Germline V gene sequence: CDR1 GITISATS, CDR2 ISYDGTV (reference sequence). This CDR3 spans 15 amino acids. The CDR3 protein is CALWDLPLNYYKKLF. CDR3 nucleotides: TGTGCCTTGTGGGACCTCCCCCTGAATTATTATAAGAAACTCTTT.

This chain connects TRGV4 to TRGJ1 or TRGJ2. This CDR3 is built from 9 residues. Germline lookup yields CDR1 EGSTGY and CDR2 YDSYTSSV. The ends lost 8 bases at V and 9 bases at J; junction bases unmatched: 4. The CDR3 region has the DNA TGTGCCACCTCCGGTAAGAAACTCTTT. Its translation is CATSGKKLF.

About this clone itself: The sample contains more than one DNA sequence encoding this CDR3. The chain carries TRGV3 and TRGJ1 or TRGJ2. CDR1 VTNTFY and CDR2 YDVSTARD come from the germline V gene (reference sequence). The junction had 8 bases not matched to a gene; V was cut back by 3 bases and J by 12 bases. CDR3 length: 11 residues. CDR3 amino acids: CATWDRLGKLF. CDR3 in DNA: TGTGCCACCTGGGACCGCCTAGGGAAACTCTTT.

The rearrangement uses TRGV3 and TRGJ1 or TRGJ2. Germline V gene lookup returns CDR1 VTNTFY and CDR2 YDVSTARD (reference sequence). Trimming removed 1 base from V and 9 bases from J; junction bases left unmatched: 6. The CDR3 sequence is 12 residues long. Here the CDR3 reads CATWDSLRKKLF. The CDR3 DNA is TGTGCCACCTGGGACAGCCTACGTAAGAAACTCTTT.

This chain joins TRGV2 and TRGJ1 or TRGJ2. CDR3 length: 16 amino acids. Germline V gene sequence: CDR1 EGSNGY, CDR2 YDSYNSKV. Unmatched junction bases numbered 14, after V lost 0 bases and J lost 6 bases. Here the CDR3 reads CATWDGRRPSGYKKLF. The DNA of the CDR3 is TGTGCCACCTGGGACGGGCGCCGCCCATCGGGTTATAAGAAACTCTTT.

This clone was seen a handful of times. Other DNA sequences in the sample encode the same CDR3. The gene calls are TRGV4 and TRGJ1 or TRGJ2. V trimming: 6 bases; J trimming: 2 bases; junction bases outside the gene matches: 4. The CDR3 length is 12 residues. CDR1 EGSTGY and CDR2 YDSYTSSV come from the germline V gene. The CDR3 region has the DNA TGTGCCACCTGGACCTATTATTATAAGAAACTCTTT. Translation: CATWTYYYKKLF.

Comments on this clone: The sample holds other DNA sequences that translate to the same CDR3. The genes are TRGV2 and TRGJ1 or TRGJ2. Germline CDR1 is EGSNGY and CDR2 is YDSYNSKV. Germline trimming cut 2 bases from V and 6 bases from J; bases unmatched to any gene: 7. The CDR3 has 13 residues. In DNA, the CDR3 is TGTGCCACCTGGGACGCTCCGGGTTATAAGAAACTCTTT. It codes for CATWDAPGYKKLF.

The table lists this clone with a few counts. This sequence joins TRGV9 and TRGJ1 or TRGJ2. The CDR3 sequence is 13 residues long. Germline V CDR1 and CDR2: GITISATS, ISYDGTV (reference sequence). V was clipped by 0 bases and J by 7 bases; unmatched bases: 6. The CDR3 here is CALWEVHEYKKLF. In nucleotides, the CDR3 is TGTGCCTTGTGGGAGGTGCATGAGTATAAGAAACTCTTT.

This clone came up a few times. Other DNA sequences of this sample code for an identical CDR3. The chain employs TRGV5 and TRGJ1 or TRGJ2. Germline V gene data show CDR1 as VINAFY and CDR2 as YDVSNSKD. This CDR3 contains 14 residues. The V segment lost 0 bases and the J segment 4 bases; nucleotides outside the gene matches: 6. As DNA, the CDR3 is TGTGCCACCTGGGACAGGCCGTCGTATTATAAGAAACTCTTT. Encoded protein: CATWDRPSYYKKLF.

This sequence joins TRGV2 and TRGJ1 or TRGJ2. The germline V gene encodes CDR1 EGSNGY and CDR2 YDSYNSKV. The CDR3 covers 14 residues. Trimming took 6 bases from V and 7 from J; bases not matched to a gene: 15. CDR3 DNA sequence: TGTGCCACCTGGAAGGGGCCCTTTTGGTATAAGAAACTCTTT. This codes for CATWKGPFWYKKLF.

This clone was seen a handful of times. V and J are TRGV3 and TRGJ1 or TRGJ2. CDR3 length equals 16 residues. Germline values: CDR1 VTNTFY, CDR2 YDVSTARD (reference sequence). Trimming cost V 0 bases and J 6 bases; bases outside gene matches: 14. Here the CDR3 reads CATWDRLPLLGYKKLF. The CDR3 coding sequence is TGTGCCACCTGGGACAGGCTCCCATTATTAGGTTATAAGAAACTCTTT.

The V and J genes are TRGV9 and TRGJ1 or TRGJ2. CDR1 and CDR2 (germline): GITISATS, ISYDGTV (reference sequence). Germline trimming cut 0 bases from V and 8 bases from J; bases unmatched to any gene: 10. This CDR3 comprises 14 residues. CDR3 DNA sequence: TGTGCCTTGTGGGAGGTGCATCCTTCTCATAAGAAACTCTTT. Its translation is CALWEVHPSHKKLF.

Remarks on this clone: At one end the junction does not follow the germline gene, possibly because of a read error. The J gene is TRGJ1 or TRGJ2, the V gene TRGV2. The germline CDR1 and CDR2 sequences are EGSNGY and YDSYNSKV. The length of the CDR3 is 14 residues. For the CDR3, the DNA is TGTGCCACCTGGGACGCCCAGGGTTATTATAAGATACTCTTT. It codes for CATWDAQGYYKILF.

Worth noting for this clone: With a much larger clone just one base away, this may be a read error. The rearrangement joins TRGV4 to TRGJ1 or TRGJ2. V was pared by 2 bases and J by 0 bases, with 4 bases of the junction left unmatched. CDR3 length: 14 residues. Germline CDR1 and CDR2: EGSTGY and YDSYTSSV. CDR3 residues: CATWDDPNYYKKLF. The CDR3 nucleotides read TGTGCCACCTGGGATGACCCGAATTATTATAAGAAACTCTTT.

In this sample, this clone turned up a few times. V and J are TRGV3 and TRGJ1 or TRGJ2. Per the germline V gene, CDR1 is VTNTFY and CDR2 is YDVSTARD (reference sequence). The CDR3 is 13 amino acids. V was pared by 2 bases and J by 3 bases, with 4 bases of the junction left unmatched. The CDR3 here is CATWDNPYYKKLF. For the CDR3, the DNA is TGTGCCACCTGGGACAACCCTTATTATAAGAAACTCTTT.

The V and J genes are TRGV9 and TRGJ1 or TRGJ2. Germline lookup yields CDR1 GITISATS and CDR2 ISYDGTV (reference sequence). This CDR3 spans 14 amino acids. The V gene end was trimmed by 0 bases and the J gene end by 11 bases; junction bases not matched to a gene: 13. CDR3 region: CALWEVLVNWEKLF. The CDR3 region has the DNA TGTGCCTTGTGGGAGGTGCTTGTAAATTGGGAGAAACTCTTT.

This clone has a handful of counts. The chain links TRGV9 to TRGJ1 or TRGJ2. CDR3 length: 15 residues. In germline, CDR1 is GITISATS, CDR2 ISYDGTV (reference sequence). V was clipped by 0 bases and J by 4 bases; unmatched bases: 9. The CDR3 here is CALWEVLIPYYKKLF. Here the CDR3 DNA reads TGTGCCTTGTGGGAGGTGCTAATCCCGTATTATAAGAAACTCTTT.